The following is a TCR beta chain sequence with its context. This sample stems from a study of shared clonotypes between healthy human individuals. Clones were sequenced by immunoSEQ multiplex PCR, and TCRdb holds only the in-frame ones, with some missing. The data hold about 530,000 clones, with about three quarters observed a single time. The germline V gene has CDR1 LGHNA and CDR2 YNFKEQ. This CDR3 has 13 residues. V lost 2 bases to trimming and J lost 3 bases, with 7 bases between them. The chain recombines TRBV4-2 with TRBJ2-5; D gene unclear. The receptor was derived from a woman in her forties in good health. Some clones in this sample may be carry-over from other donors' samples. Source material: PBMCs. CDR3 sequence: CASSQTSEETQYF. DNA of the CDR3: TGTGCCAGCAGCCAAACCTCCGAAGAGACCCAGTACTTC.